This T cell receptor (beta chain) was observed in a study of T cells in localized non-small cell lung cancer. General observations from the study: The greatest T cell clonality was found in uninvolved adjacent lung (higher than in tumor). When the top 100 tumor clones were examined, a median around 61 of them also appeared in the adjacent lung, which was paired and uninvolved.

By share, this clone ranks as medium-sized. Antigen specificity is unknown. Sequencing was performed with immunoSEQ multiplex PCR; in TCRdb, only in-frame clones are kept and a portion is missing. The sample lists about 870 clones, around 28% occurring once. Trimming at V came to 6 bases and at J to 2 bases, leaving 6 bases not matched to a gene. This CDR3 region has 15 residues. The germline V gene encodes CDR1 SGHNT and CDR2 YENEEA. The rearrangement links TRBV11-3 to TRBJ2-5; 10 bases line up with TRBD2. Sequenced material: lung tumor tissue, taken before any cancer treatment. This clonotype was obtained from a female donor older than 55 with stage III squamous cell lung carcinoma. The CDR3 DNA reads TGTGCCAGCAGTTCGGGGACTAGCGAACAAGAGACCCAGTACTTC. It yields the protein CASSSGTSEQETQYF. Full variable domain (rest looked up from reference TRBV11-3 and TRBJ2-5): EAGVVQSPRYKIIEKKQPVAFWCNPISGHNTLYWYLQNLGQGPELLIRYENEEAVDDSQLPKDRFSAERLKGVDSTLKIQPAELGDSAVYLCASSSGTSEQETQYFGPGTRLLVL.